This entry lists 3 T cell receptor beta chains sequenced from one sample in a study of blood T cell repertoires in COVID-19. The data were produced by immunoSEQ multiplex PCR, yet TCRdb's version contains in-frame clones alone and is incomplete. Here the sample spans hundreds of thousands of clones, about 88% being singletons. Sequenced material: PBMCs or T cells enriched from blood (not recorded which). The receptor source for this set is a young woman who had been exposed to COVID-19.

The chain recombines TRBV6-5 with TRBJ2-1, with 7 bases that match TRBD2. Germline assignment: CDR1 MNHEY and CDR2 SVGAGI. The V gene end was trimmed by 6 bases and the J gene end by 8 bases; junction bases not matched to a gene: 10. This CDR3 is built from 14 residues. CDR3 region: CASSPAGRNYEQFF. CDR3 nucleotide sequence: TGTGCCAGCAGCCCAGCGGGGCGTAACTATGAGCAGTTCTTC.

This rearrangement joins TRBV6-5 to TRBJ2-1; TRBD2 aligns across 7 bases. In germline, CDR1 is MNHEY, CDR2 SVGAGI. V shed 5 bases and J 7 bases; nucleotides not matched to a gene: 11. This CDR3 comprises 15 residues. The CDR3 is CASSPSGAGFNEQFF. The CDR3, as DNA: TGTGCCAGCAGTCCGAGCGGGGCCGGGTTTAATGAGCAGTTCTTC.

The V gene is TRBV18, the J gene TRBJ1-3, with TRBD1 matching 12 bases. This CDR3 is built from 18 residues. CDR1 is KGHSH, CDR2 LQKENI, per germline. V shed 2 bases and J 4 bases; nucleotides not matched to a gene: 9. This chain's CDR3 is CASSPSPGQGARGNTIYF. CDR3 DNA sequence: TGTGCCAGCTCACCATCCCCGGGACAGGGGGCGCGCGGAAACACCATATATTTT.